This T cell receptor beta chain derives from a study of blood T cell repertoires in COVID-19 (TCRdb year 2020). Describing the broader study: Collaborator samples came from the United States, Italy and Spain and covered acute and convalescent phases of COVID-19. The material from the prospective study consisted of cDNA or gDNA derived from T cells, B-cell-depleted T cells, or PBMCs. Subjects who had been exposed to COVID-19, were actively infected with it, or had recovered from it provided the deeply sampled blood TCRbeta repertoires that made up the dataset. The repertoires were released in a freely available public database meant as a resource for research on the immune response to SARS-CoV-2. The samples were drawn from two sources: the first 160 participants of the ongoing ImmuneRACE study, and approximately 1,300 subjects contributed by 6 global collaborators. Sample metadata almost always included a de-identified subject ID, COVID-19 status, age in years and sex. Where HLA class I and class II types were available, the types were taken from metadata supplied by the sample provider, not from assay-based typing.

Collaborating institutions collected whole blood in K2EDTA tubes following their own protocols. For TCRbeta analysis, collaborators shipped samples as frozen whole blood, isolated PBMCs, or DNA extracted from either of those sample types. In the case of this clone: The antigen it recognizes is unknown. The sample holds no much larger clone one base away, and base qualities are not on file.

The immunoSEQ Assay, a bias-controlled multiplex PCR, was used to amplify TCRbeta CDR3 regions from genomic DNA. The authors processed their data as follows. The number of nucleated cells in each sample was estimated from the amplification of reference gene primers within the assay. To quantify the absolute abundance of each unique TCRbeta CDR3 rearrangement, sequence reads were collapsed and filtered. For each sample, productive Simpson clonality was calculated by taking the square root of Simpson's diversity index across productive rearrangements. This immuneACCESS table, as held by TCRdb, lists in-frame sequences with V and J called but not all clones. Of the missing ones, under half trace to an unresolved V gene in checked studies; the others have no known cause. D and trimming were read from the DNA, whereas the V and J calls and clone size are those reported in that table. The sample profile shows roughly 16,000 clones; roughly nine tenths of them were found once. Clones ranked in the top ten supply about 9.4% of the sample.

Paper-wide results and their limitations: The quantity of clinical and demographic metadata differed by source and by participant and was supplied without curation.

The CDR3 runs 14 residues from the cysteine to the phenylalanine. Only the CDR3 DNA stays, 42 bases, in frame from base 1. V is pared back by 2 bases and J by 5 bases, with 10 bases lying between the germline termini. For CDR1 and CDR2, the germline V gene lists MNHNS and SASEGT. What was sequenced was peripheral blood. The TCR originated in an older man with acute or convalescent COVID-19. The chain is assembled from TRBV6-1 and TRBJ2-1; TRBD2 is possibly the D segment (5 matching bases). The base sequence is TGTGCCAGCAGTGAACCCAGGAGGAACAATGAGCAGTTCTTC. Its translation reads: CASSEPRRNNEQFF.